The 23 T cell receptor beta chains in this list originate from one sample, sequenced in a study of technical replicates of blood from several donors. Measured with immunoSEQ multiplex PCR; TCRdb has only the in-frame clones, and not every one. The data hold tens of thousands of clones, with 95% to 99% observed a single time. Sequences were obtained from T cells isolated from PBMCs. The source of these receptors is a human donor in good health.

The chain employs TRBV7-2 and TRBJ2-2; 9 bases fit TRBD2. The length of the CDR3 is 16 residues. The V segment lost 4 bases and the J segment 6 bases; nucleotides outside the gene matches: 9. From germline, CDR1 is SGHTA and CDR2 FQGNSA. The CDR3 spells CASSSGIAGAAGELFF. The DNA for the CDR3 is TGTGCCAGCAGCTCCGGGATAGCGGGAGCAGCCGGGGAGCTGTTTTTT.

The J gene is TRBJ2-1, the V gene TRBV12-2; the table's D call, TRBD2, was not checked against the DNA. TRBV12-2 is tagged as a pseudogene. This CDR3 is 17 amino acids long. The DNA of the CDR3 is TGTGCAAGTCGCTTAGTTCAGCGGGAGGGGATCCACAATGAGCAGTTCTTC. Translation gives CASRLVQREGIHNEQFF.

This rearrangement joins TRBV14 to TRBJ1-3; D remains unclear. Germline V gene data show CDR1 as SGHDN and CDR2 as FVKESK. V was clipped by 8 bases and J by 0 bases, with 8 bases between them. CDR3 length equals 13 residues. The DNA of the CDR3 is TGTGCCAGCGGAGTCTTCTCTGGAAACACCATATATTTT. It specifies CASGVFSGNTIYF.

This clone has only one observation. The chain combines TRBV4-3 with TRBJ2-1, with TRBD2 matching 7 bases. Germline V gene sequence: CDR1 LGHNA, CDR2 YSLEER. The CDR3 runs 16 residues. V shed 1 base, J shed 3 bases, and the junction held 6 bases outside the gene matches. The CDR3 bases are TGCGCCAGCAGCCAAGTCCCCGGGACTATCTACAATGAGCAGTTCTTC. Protein product: CASSQVPGTIYNEQFF.

The chain combines TRBV30 with TRBJ2-1; D unresolved. In germline, CDR1 is GTSNPN, CDR2 SVGIG (reference sequence). The CDR3 sequence is 10 residues long. The V end was cut by 5 bases, the J end by 9 bases, with 8 bases between. CDR3 bases: TGTGCCTGGTCTACGGTTGAGCAGTTCTTC. This sequence encodes CAWSTVEQFF.

The chain couples TRBV6-6 to TRBJ2-3; TRBD1 is a possible D gene (7 bases). This CDR3 has 16 amino acids. The germline CDR1 and CDR2 sequences are MNHNY and SVGAGI (reference sequence). V was cut by 6 bases and J by 2 bases, with 18 bases left in between. Written as DNA, the CDR3 is TGTGCCAGCAGCCTCCTTTCAGGGGGGTTCACAGATACGCAGTATTTT. Amino acids: CASSLLSGGFTDTQYF.

The V and J genes are TRBV7-3 and TRBJ2-2; 8 nucleotides match TRBD2. CDR3 size: 14 residues. Germline assignment: CDR1 SGHTA and CDR2 FQGTGA. With 9 bases clipped from V and 4 bases from J, the junction kept 7 bases outside the gene matches. The CDR3, as DNA: TGTGCCAGTAGGCAGGGACTAGTCACCGGGGAGCTGTTTTTT. Encoded protein: CASRQGLVTGELFF.

The J gene is TRBJ2-6, the V gene TRBV4-3; no reliable D call. CDR3 size: 15 residues. V shed 2 bases and J shed 0 bases, with 5 bases lying between them. CDR1 and CDR2 (germline): LGHNA, YSLEER. The CDR3 sequence: CASSQIFSGANVLTF. The CDR3 nucleotides are TGCGCCAGCAGCCAAATATTCTCTGGGGCCAACGTCCTGACTTTC.

The chain couples TRBV19 to TRBJ2-7; 9 nucleotides match TRBD2. With 5 bases clipped from V and 1 base from J, the junction kept 6 bases outside the gene matches. The CDR3 has 15 amino acids. Germline values: CDR1 LNHDA, CDR2 SQIVND (reference sequence). This CDR3 is CASSATSGDSYEQYF. CDR3 nucleotides: TGTGCCAGTAGTGCGACTAGCGGCGATTCCTACGAGCAGTACTTC.

J is TRBJ2-7 and V is TRBV19, with D perhaps matching TRBD2 (6 bases). The germline V and J ends were trimmed by 4 bases and 3 bases, with 16 bases remaining between them. Germline V gives CDR1 LNHDA, CDR2 SQIVND (reference sequence). The CDR3 loop spans 15 amino acids. CDR3 amino acids: CASSSAPSALYEQYF. In DNA, the CDR3 is TGTGCCAGTAGTAGTGCCCCTAGCGCTCTCTACGAGCAGTACTTC. The full variable domain, in which reference TRBV19 and TRBJ2-7 provide the parts outside the CDR3, is DGGITQSPKYLFRKEGQNVTLSCEQNLNHDAMYWYRQDPGQGLRLIYYSQIVNDFQKGDIAEGYSVSREKKESFPLTVTSAQKNPTAFYLCASSSAPSALYEQYFGPGTRLTVT.

The gene calls are TRBV7-9 and TRBJ2-7, with D perhaps matching TRBD2 (5 bases). CDR3 length: 14 amino acids. Trimming took 5 bases from V and 3 from J, leaving 14 bases between them. Germline V gene data show CDR1 as SEHNR and CDR2 as FQNEAQ (reference sequence). The CDR3 spells CASSPQTKNYEQYF. DNA of the CDR3: TGTGCCAGCAGCCCTCAGACTAAGAACTACGAGCAGTACTTC.

The V gene is TRBV7-3, the J gene TRBJ2-7; tentatively, D is TRBD2 (6 bases). The CDR3 is 15 residues long. Germline loops: CDR1 SGHTA, CDR2 FQGTGA. Deletions cut 0 bases from V and 3 bases from J, with 12 bases between. CDR3 nucleotide sequence: TGTGCCAGCAGCTTAACTCCTAGCGCTTACTACGAGCAGTACTTC. Its translation: CASSLTPSAYYEQYF. Supplemented by reference TRBV7-3 and TRBJ2-7, the full variable domain reads GAGVSQTPSNKVTEKGKYVELRCDPISGHTALYWYRQSLGQGPEFLIYFQGTGAADDSGLPNDRFFAVRPEGSVSTLKIQRTERGDSAVYLCASSLTPSAYYEQYFGPGTRLTVT.

The chain links TRBV14 to TRBJ1-2; D is uncertain. CDR1 and CDR2 (germline): SGHDN, FVKESK. V was trimmed by 5 bases and J by 8 bases, leaving 9 bases between them. The CDR3 contains 11 residues. CDR3 residues: CASSSSLGYTF. CDR3 DNA: TGTGCCAGCAGCTCGAGCTTAGGCTACACCTTC.

The rearrangement uses TRBV29-1 and TRBJ2-5; D remains unclear. The V gene lost 3 bases and the J gene lost 1 base, with 9 bases spanning the gap. This CDR3 is built from 13 residues. CDR1 is SQVTM and CDR2 is ANQGSEA in the germline V gene. This CDR3 is CSVDGHFQETQYF. CDR3 DNA: TGCAGCGTTGATGGGCACTTCCAAGAGACCCAGTACTTC.

The chain combines TRBV7-9 with TRBJ2-3; D possibly corresponds to TRBD1 (5 bases). V was cut by 1 base and J by 0 bases, with 8 bases left in between. CDR1 is SEHNR, CDR2 FQNEAQ, per germline (reference sequence). CDR3 length: 15 residues. In DNA form, the CDR3 reads TGTGCCAGCAGCTTAGTTCGACAGAGCACAGATACGCAGTATTTT. Translating gives CASSLVRQSTDTQYF.

The chain carries TRBV27 and TRBJ1-2; D call uncertain. V dropped 1 base and J dropped 8 bases, with 11 bases sitting between them. Germline V gives CDR1 MNHEY, CDR2 SMNVEV (reference sequence). CDR3 length equals 13 residues. Here the CDR3 DNA reads TGTGCCAGCAGTTTATACAGATGGGCCGGCTACACCTTC. Translation: CASSLYRWAGYTF.

The chain is built from TRBV11-3 and TRBJ1-2; no reliable D call. The CDR3 spans 13 residues. V lost 4 bases, J lost 1 base, and 7 bases lay in between. Germline CDR1 SGHNT, CDR2 YENEEA. CDR3 bases: TGTGCCAGCAGCTGGACTGATAACTATGGCTACACCTTC. Translation gives CASSWTDNYGYTF.

CDR3 amino acids: CASSPVGTSNEQFF. The CDR3 DNA sequence: TGTGCCAGCAGCCCTGTAGGGACTAGCAATGAGCAGTTCTTC. The rearrangement links TRBV7-6 to TRBJ2-1; 8 bases are shared with TRBD2. This CDR3 is 14 amino acids long. Germline-derived CDR1 and CDR2 are SGHVS and FNYEAQ. After removal of 5 bases from V and 6 bases from J, the junction contained 6 bases not matched to a gene.

The chain has TRBV6-5 and TRBJ1-4; perhaps TRBD1 as D (6 bases). V lost 6 bases and J lost 0, with 8 bases in between. The CDR3 covers 14 residues. Germline values: CDR1 MNHEY, CDR2 SVGAGI. The CDR3 DNA reads TGTGCCAGCAGGGACAGTGCAACTAATGAAAAACTGTTTTTT. This codes for CASRDSATNEKLFF.

The gene calls are TRBV6-4 and TRBJ1-2; 9 nucleotides align to TRBD1. In germline, CDR1 is MRHNA, CDR2 SNTAGT. This CDR3 is built from 14 residues. V shed 4 bases and J 4 bases; nucleotides not matched to a gene: 4. The CDR3 region is CASSVDRGSYGYTF. CDR3 sequence (DNA): TGTGCCAGCAGTGTGGACAGGGGAAGCTATGGCTACACCTTC.

The chain joins TRBV2 to TRBJ2-1, with 8 nucleotides matching TRBD1. The germline CDR1 and CDR2 sequences are SNHLY and FYNNEI. The CDR3 consists of 14 residues. V shed 5 bases and J 6 bases; nucleotides not matched to a gene: 6. The CDR3 reads CASSQYRGFNEQFF. The CDR3 nucleotides read TGTGCCAGCAGTCAATACAGGGGGTTCAATGAGCAGTTCTTC.

This clone appeared once. V gene TRBV30 combines with J gene TRBJ1-5, with 8 bases fitting TRBD1. The germline gives CDR1 GTSNPN, CDR2 SVGIG (reference sequence). CDR3 length equals 13 residues. J was trimmed by 4 bases and V by 3 bases; bases with no gene match: 2. This CDR3 reads CAWSTGGNQPQHF. In nucleotides, the CDR3 is TGTGCCTGGAGCACAGGGGGGAATCAGCCCCAGCATTTT.

The chain uses TRBV4-3 and TRBJ2-7; 9 bases match TRBD2. V was pared by 0 bases and J by 2 bases, with 2 bases of the junction left unmatched. There are 15 residues in the CDR3. Germline lookup yields CDR1 LGHNA and CDR2 YSLEER. CDR3 sequence reads: CASSQDSGGPYEQYF. DNA of the CDR3: TGCGCCAGCAGCCAAGATAGCGGGGGACCCTACGAGCAGTACTTC.